This TCR beta chain was found in a study of T cells after yellow fever vaccination. MiXCR, applied by TCRdb to the 5' RACE reads, yields one record per CDR3 protein. The sample records under 600,000 distinct CDR3 sequences, roughly 14% being singletons. V was clipped by 7 bases and J by 2 bases, with 7 bases between them. This CDR3 spans 12 amino acids. The germline V gene has CDR1 SGHKS and CDR2 YYEKEE (reference sequence). Overall study findings and caveats: Weaker, the secondary response peaked sooner, at day 5 versus 15. Most primary-vaccination clones recurred post-booster (more than 95% CD4, 88% CD8). Few clonotypes appeared in both CD4 and CD8 compartments.

Note on this clonotype: Its antigen is unknown.

The input for sequencing was PBMCs, taken on the day of the yellow fever booster vaccination. The J gene is TRBJ2-1, the V gene TRBV5-5; D gene unclear. The TCR sequence derives from a man aged 25-40 years who received the YFV17D yellow fever vaccine. The CDR3 loop is CASAVPYNEQFF. The CDR3 DNA is TGTGCCAGCGCCGTACCCTACAATGAGCAGTTCTTC.